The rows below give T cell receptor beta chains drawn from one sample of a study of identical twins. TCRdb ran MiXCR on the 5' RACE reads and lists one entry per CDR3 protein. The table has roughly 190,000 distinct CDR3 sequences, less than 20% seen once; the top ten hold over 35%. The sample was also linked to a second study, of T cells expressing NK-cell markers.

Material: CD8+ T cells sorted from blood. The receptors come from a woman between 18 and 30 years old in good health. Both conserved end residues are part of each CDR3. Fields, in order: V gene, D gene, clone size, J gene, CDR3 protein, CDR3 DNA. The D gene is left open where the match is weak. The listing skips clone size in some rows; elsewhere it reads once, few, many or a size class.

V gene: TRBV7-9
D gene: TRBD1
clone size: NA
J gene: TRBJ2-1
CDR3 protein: CASTGTGFYNEQFF
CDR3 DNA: TGTGCCAGCACCGGGACAGGGTTTTACAATGAGCAGTTCTTC

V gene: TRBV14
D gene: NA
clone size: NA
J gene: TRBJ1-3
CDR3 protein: CASSQETAHLSGNTIYF
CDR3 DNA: TGTGCCAGCAGCCAAGAGACAGCCCATCTCTCTGGAAACACCATATATTTT

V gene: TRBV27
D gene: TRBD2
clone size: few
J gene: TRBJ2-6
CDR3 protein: CASSILAGVSGANVLTF
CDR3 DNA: TGTGCCAGCAGTATACTAGCGGGTGTCTCTGGGGCCAACGTCCTGACTTTC

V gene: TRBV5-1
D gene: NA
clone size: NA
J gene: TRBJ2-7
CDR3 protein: CASSPHLPWTYEQYF
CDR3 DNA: TGCGCCAGCAGCCCCCATCTTCCGTGGACCTACGAGCAGTACTTC

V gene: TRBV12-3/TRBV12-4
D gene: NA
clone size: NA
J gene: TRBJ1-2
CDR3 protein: CASSFGGVYTF
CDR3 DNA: TGTGCCAGCAGTTTTGGGGGCGTCTACACCTTC

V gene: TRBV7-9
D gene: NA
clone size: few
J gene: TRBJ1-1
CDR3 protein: CASRQQVNTEAFF
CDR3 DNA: TGTGCCAGCAGACAACAGGTGAACACTGAAGCTTTCTTT

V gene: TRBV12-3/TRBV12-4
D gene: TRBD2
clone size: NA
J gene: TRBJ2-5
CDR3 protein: CASSQLAGAPETQYF
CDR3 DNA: TGTGCCAGCAGCCAACTAGCGGGGGCCCCCGAGACCCAGTACTTC

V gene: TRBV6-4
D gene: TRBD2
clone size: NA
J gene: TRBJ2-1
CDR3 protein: CASSDGLAGGNEQFF
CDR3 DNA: TGTGCCAGCAGTGACGGTCTAGCGGGAGGCAATGAGCAGTTCTTC

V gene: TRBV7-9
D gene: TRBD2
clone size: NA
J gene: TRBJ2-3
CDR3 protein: CASSLVDTSDTDTQYF
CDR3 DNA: TGTGCCAGCAGCTTAGTTGATACTAGCGACACAGATACGCAGTATTTT

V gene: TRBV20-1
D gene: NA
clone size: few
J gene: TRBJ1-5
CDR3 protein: CSASLGYINQPQHF
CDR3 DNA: TGCAGTGCTAGTTTAGGGTATATCAATCAGCCCCAGCATTTT

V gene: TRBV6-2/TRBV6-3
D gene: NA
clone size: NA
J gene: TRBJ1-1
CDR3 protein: CASSSESTEAFF
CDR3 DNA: TGTGCCAGCAGTTCTGAGAGCACTGAAGCTTTCTTT

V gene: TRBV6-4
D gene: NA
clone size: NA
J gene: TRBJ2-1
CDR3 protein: CASSDDPLEGGYNEQFF
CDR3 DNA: TGTGCCAGCAGTGACGACCCCCTGGAGGGCGGATACAATGAGCAGTTCTTC

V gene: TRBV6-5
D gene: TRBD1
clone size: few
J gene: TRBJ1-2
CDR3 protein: CASSYVQGGGYTF
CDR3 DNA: TGTGCCAGCAGTTACGTACAGGGGGGTGGCTACACCTTC

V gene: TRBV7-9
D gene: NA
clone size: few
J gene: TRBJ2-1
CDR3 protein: CASSQPLGNEQFF
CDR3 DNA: TGTGCCAGCAGCCAACCACTGGGAAATGAGCAGTTCTTC

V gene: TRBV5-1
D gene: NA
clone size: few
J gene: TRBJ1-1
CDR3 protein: CASSPWTANEAFF
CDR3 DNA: TGCGCCAGCAGCCCCTGGACAGCCAATGAAGCTTTCTTT

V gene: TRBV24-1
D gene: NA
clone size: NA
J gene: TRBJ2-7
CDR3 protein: CATSDLGRWRDEQYF
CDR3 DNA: TGTGCCACCAGTGATTTGGGCAGGTGGAGAGACGAGCAGTACTTC

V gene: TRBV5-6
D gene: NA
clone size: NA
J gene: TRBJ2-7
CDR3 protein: CASSLGGDFYEQYF
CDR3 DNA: TGTGCCAGCAGCTTAGGGGGAGATTTTTACGAGCAGTACTTC

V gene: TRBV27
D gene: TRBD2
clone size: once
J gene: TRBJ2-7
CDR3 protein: CASSLYSTSGSSYEQYF
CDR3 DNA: TGTGCCAGCAGTCTCTACTCGACTAGCGGGAGCTCCTACGAGCAGTACTTC

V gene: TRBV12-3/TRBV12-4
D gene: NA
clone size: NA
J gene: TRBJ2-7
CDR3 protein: CASTSSPGEQYF
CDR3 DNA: TGTGCCAGCACCTCTTCCCCGGGCGAGCAGTACTTC

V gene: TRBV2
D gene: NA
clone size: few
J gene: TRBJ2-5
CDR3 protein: CASSDGTTDPQETQYF
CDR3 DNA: TGTGCCAGCAGCGACGGTACGACAGATCCGCAAGAGACCCAGTACTTC

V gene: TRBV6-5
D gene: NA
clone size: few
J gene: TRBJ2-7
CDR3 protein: CASSYSYGGRGEQYF
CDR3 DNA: TGTGCCAGCAGTTACTCGTATGGGGGTAGGGGCGAGCAGTACTTC

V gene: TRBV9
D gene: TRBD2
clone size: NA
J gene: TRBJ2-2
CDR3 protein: CASSGQVAGVSGELFF
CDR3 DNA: TGTGCCAGCAGCGGCCAGGTAGCGGGGGTTTCCGGGGAGCTGTTTTTT

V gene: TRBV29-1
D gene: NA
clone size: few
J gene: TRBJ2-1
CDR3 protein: CSVPPGLLTDNNEQFF
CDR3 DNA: TGCAGCGTCCCTCCGGGACTCCTCACCGACAATAATGAGCAGTTCTTC

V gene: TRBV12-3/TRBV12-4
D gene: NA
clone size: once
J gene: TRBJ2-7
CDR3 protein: CASSGTVGEQYF
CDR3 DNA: TGTGCCAGCAGCGGGACCGTGGGGGAGCAGTACTTC

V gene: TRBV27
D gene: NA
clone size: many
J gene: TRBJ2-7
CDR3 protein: CASSRGYEQYF
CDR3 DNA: TGTGCCAGCAGTAGGGGCTACGAGCAGTACTTC

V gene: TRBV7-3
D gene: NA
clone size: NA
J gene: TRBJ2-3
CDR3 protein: CASSPHAADTQYF
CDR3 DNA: TGTGCCAGCAGCCCGCACGCCGCAGATACGCAGTATTTT

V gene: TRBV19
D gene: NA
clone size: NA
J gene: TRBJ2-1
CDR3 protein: CASSINYGPYNEQFF
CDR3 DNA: TGTGCCAGTAGTATAAATTACGGGCCCTACAATGAGCAGTTCTTC

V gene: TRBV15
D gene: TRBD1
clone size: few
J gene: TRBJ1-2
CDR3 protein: CATSRDSSPAGGYGYTF
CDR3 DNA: TGTGCCACCAGCAGAGATAGTTCCCCTGCAGGGGGATATGGCTACACCTTC

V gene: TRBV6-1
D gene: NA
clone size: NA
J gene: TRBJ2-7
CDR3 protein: CASSEYNEQYF
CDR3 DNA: TGTGCCAGCAGTGAATACAACGAGCAGTACTTC

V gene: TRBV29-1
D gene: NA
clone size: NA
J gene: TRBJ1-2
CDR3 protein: CSVEDDYGYTF
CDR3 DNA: TGCAGCGTTGAAGACGACTATGGCTACACCTTC

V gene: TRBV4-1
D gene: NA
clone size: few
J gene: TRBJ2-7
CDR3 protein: CASSLQSGTSYEQYF
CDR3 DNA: TGCGCCAGCAGCCTGCAAAGCGGAACCTCCTACGAGCAGTACTTC

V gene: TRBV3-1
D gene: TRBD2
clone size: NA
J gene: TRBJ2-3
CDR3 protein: CASSQDPGLAGQQYF
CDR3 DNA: TGTGCCAGCAGCCAAGACCCGGGACTAGCGGGGCAGCAGTATTTT

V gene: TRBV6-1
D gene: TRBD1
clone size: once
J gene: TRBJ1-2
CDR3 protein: CATIDRDGPGYTF
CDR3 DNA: TGTGCCACCATAGACAGGGACGGTCCCGGCTACACCTTC

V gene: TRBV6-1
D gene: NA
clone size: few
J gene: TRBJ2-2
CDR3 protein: CASLWGTRTGELFF
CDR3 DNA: TGTGCCAGCCTTTGGGGGACCCGCACCGGGGAGCTGTTTTTT

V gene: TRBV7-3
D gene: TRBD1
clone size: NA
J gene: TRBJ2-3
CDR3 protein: CASSRAWTGSSTDTQYF
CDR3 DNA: TGTGCCAGCAGCCGTGCGTGGACAGGATCTAGCACAGATACGCAGTATTTT

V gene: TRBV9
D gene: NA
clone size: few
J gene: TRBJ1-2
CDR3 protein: CASSVTQSYGYTF
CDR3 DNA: TGTGCCAGCAGCGTGACACAGTCCTATGGCTACACCTTC

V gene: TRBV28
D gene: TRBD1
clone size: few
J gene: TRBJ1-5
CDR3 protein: CASRPQGESNQPQHF
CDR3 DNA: TGTGCCAGCAGGCCTCAGGGGGAGAGCAATCAGCCCCAGCATTTT

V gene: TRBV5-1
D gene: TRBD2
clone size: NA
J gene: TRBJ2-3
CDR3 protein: CASSLAVAGATDTQYF
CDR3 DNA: TGCGCCAGCAGCTTGGCCGTAGCGGGGGCCACAGATACGCAGTATTTT

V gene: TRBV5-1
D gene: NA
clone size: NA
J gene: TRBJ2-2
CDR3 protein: CASSPGFGELFF
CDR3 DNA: TGCGCCAGCAGCCCTGGGTTCGGGGAGCTGTTTTTT